This TCR beta chain was recorded in a study of glioma-infiltrating T cells. Study results and limitations: Tissue-blood divergence was below expectation in non-neoplastic patients, above in gliomas. Only very few CDR3 sequences appeared in both tissue and blood.

Amplification of TCR alpha and beta CDR3 regions from RNA used iRepertoire nested multiplex PCR. For one-step reverse transcription and amplification, 100-400 ng of tissue mRNA or PBMC total RNA was used. TCRdb reprocessed the multiplex PCR reads with MiXCR, giving one entry per CDR3 protein. The data contain around 130,000 distinct CDR3 sequences, more than 20% of them singletons. Concerning this clonotype: What it recognizes is unknown.

The CDR3 is made up of 16 amino acids. Losses at the gene ends were 5 bases for V and 4 bases for J; bases not matched to a gene: 9. The TCR originated in a human donor with low-grade glioma or glioblastoma, undergoing nonglioma brain surgery, or in good health (not recorded which). Sequencing used glioma tissue, nonneoplastic brain tissue, or PBMCs (not recorded which). V usage is TRBV12-3 or TRBV12-4 and J usage is TRBJ1-5; 9 bases align to TRBD1. The CDR3 region is CASSPGQGRGNQPQHF. The CDR3 region has the DNA TGTGCCAGCAGTCCTGGACAGGGGCGAGGGAATCAGCCCCAGCATTTT.